This T cell receptor beta chain stems from a study of response to subunit inactivated influenza vaccine. The CDR3 is 12 amino acids. Germline CDR1 reads MNHEY; CDR2 reads SVGAGI. Trimming removed 6 bases at V and 4 bases at J, with 10 bases between. This clonotype was detected ten times or more. Its target is unknown. Overall study findings and caveats: Authors suggested few new T cells are recruited by each seasonal influenza vaccination.

Via MiXCR, TCRdb re-called the RT-PCR reads, giving one row per CDR3 protein. This sample yields under 950,000 distinct CDR3 sequences, of which 20% to 25% are seen a single time; roughly 10% belongs to the top ten. The sample here was PBMCs from blood, taken roughly 5 days after vaccination. This receptor was identified in a man aged 45-65 years who received an inactivated influenza vaccine. The chain recombines TRBV6-5 with TRBJ2-7; no clear D gene. CDR3: CASSPDGYEQYF. Here the CDR3 DNA reads TGTGCCAGCAGCCCGGACGGTTACGAGCAGTACTTC.